The sequence of this T cell receptor (beta chain) was determined in a study of blood T cell repertoires in COVID-19. In the study overall: COVID-19 samples from acute and convalescent phases originated in the United States, Italy and Spain.

Sequencing used immunoSEQ multiplex PCR; TCRdb keeps in-frame clones, though not all of them. The sample has about 82,000 clones, roughly 82% seen once; the top ten hold under 7.5%. The germline V gene has CDR1 MRHNA and CDR2 SNTAGT. This CDR3 has 15 residues. V lost 5 bases, J lost 4 bases, and 10 bases stayed unmatched. The chain uses TRBV6-4 and TRBJ1-2; 7 bases fit TRBD1. The material sequenced was peripheral blood. The receptor's source is a man in his forties or fifties with active or convalescent COVID-19. The CDR3 DNA reads TGTGCCAGCAGTACCACAGGGGCTCTTCCCTATGGCTACACCTTC. This translates into CASSTTGALPYGYTF.